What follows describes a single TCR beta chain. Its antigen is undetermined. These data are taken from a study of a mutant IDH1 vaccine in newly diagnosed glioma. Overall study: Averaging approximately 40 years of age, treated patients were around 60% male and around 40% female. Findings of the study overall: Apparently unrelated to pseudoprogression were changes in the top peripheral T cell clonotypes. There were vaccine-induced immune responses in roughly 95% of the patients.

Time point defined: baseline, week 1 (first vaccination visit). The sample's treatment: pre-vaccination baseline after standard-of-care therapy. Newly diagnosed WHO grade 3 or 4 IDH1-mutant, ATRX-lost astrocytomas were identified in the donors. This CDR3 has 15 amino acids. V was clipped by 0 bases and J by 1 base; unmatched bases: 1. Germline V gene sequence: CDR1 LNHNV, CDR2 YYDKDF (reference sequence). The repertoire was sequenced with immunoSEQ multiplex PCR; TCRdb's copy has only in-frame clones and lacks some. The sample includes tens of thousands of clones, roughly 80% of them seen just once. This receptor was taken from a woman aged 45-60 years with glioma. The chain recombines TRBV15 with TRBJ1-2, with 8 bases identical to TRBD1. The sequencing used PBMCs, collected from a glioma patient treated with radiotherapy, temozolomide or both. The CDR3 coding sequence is TGTGCCACCAGCAGAGACAGGGGGCGTAACTATGGCTACACCTTC. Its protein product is CATSRDRGRNYGYTF.